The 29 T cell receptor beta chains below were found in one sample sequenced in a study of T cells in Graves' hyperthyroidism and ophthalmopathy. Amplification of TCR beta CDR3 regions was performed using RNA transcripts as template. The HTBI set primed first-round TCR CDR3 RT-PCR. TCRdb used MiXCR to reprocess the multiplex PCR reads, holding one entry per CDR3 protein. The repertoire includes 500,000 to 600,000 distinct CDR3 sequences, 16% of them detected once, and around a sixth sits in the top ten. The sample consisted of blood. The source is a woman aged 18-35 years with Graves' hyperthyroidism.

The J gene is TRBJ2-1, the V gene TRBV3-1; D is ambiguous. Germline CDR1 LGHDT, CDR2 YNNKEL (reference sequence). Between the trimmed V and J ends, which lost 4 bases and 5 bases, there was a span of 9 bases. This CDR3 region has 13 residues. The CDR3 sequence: CASSRRRDNEQFF. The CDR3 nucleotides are TGTGCCAGCAGCCGCCGACGAGACAATGAGCAGTTCTTC.

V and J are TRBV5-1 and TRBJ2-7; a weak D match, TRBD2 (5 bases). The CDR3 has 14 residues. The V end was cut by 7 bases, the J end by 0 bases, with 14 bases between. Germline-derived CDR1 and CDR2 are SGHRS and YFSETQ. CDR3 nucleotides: TGCGCCAGCTCCTCAGCGGCCCTCTCCTACGAGCAGTACTTC. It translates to CASSSAALSYEQYF.

Here the CDR3 reads CASSAVPGQGKTDTQYF. CDR3 bases: TGTGCCAGCAGCGCCGTACCGGGACAGGGTAAAACAGATACGCAGTATTTT. V usage is TRBV9 and J usage is TRBJ2-3; 9 positions agree with TRBD1. V was clipped by 3 bases and J by 3 bases; unmatched bases: 11. Germline assignment: CDR1 SGDLS and CDR2 YYNGEE. There are 17 residues in the CDR3.

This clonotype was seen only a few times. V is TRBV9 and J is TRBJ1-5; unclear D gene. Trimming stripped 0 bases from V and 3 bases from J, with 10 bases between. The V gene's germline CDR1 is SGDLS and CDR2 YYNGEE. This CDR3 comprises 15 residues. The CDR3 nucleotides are TGTGCCAGCAGCGTAGATGGGGTTAACAATCAGCCCCAGCATTTT. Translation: CASSVDGVNNQPQHF.

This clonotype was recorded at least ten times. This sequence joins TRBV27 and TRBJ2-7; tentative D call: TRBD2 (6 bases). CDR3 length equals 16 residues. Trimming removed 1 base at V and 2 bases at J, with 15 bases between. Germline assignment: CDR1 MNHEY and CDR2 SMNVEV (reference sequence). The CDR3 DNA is TGTGCCAGCAGTTTATGGGGACGGGGGAAGACCTACGAGCAGTACTTC. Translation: CASSLWGRGKTYEQYF.

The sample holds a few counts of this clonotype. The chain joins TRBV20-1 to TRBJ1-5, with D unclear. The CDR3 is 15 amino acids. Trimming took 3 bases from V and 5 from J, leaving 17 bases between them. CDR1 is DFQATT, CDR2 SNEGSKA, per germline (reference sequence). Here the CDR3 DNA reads TGCAGTGCTAGCACCGCCCCGGAGCTTCATCAGCCCCAGCATTTT. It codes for CSASTAPELHQPQHF.

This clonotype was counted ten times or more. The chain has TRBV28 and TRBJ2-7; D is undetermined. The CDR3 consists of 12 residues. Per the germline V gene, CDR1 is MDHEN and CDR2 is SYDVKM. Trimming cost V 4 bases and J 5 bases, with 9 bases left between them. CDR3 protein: CASSYAFHEQYF. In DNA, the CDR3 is TGTGCCAGCAGTTATGCGTTCCACGAGCAGTACTTC.

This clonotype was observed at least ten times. Here the CDR3 reads CSASPTDRAITYEQYF. DNA of the CDR3: TGCAGTGCTAGCCCAACGGACAGGGCGATTACCTACGAGCAGTACTTC. This chain uses TRBV20-1 with TRBJ2-7, with 8 bases lining up with TRBD1. Germline V lookup: CDR1 DFQATT, CDR2 SNEGSKA (reference sequence). This CDR3 is built from 16 residues. The ends lost 3 bases at V and 2 bases at J; junction bases unmatched: 12.

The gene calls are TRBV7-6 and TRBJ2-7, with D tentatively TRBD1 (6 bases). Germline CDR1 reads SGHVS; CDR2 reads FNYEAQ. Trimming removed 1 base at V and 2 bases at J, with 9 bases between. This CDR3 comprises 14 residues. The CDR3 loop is CASSLEGEPYEQYF. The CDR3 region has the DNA TGTGCCAGCAGCTTAGAGGGGGAGCCCTACGAGCAGTACTTC. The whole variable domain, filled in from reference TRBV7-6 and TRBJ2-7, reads GAGVSQSPRYKVTKRGQDVALRCDPISGHVSLYWYRQALGQGPEFLTYFNYEAQQDKSGLPNDRFSAERPEGSISTLTIQRTEQRDSAMYRCASSLEGEPYEQYFGPGTRLTVT.

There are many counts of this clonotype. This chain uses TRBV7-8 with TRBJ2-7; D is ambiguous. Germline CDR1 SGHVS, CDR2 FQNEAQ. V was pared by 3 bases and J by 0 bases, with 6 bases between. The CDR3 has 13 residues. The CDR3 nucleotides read TGTGCCAGCAGCTTTGTCTTCTCCTACGAGCAGTACTTC. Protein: CASSFVFSYEQYF.

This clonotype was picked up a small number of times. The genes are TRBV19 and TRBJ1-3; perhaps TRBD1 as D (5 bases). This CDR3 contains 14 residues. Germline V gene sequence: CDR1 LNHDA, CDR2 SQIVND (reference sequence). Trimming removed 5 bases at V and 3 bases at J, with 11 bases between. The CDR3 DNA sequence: TGTGCCAGTAGTCGAGGGGATTTTGGAAACACCATATATTTT. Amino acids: CASSRGDFGNTIYF.

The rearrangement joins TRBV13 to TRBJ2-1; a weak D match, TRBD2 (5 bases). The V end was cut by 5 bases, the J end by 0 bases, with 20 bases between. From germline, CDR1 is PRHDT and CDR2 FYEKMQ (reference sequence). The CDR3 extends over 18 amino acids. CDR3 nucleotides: TGTGCCAGCAGCCCACGTAAAAAGACGGGATTCTCCTACAATGAGCAGTTCTTC. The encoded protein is CASSPRKKTGFSYNEQFF.

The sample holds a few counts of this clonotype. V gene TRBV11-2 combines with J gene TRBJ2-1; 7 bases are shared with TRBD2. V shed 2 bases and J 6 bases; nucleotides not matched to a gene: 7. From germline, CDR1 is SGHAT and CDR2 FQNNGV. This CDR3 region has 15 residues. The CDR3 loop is CASSLRSGAGNEQFF. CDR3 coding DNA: TGTGCCAGCAGCTTAAGGAGCGGGGCGGGCAATGAGCAGTTCTTC.

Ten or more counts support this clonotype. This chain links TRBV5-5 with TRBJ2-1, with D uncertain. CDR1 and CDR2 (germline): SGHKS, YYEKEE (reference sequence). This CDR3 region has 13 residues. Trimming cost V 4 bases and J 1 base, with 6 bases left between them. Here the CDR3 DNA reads TGTGCCAGCAGCCCATATTCCTACAATGAGCAGTTCTTC. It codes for CASSPYSYNEQFF. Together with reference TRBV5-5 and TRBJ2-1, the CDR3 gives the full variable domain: DAGVTQSPTHLIKTRGQQVTLRCSPISGHKSVSWYQQVLGQGPQFIFQYYEKEERGRGNFPDRFSARQFPNYSSELNVNALLLGDSALYLCASSPYSYNEQFFGPGTRLTVL.

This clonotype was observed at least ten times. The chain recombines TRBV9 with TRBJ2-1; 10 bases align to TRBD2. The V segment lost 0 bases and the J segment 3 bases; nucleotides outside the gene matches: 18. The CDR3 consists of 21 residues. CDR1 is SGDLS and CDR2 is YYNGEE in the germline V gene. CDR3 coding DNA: TGTGCCAGCAGCGTAGCTACGGAGGGGCTAGCGGGAGACGGTGGCTACAATGAGCAGTTCTTC. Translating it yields CASSVATEGLAGDGGYNEQFF.

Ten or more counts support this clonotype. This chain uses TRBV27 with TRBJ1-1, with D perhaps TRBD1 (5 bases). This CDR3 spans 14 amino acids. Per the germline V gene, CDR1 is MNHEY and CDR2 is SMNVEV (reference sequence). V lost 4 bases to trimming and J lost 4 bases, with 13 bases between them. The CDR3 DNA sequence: TGTGCCAGCAGTTCAAATTCAGGGAGCACTGAAGCTTTCTTT. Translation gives CASSSNSGSTEAFF.

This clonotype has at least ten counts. The CDR3 region has the DNA TGTGCCAGCAGAACCGGGTTCGTCAATGAGCAGTTCTTC. Protein sequence: CASRTGFVNEQFF. V and J are TRBV6-1 and TRBJ2-1, with unresolved D. Looked up from germline, CDR1 is MNHNS and CDR2 is SASEGT. The CDR3 is made up of 13 amino acids. The V end lost 6 bases, the J end lost 6 bases, and 12 bases lay between the germline ends.

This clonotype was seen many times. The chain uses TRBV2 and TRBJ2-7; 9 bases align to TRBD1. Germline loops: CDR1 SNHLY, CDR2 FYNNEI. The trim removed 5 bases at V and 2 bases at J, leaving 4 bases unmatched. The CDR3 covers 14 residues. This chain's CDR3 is CASSLGTGPYEQYF. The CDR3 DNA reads TGTGCCAGCAGTCTGGGGACAGGGCCCTACGAGCAGTACTTC.

CDR3 nucleotide sequence: TGTGCCAGCAGTTACCTAGCGGGAGGAGTGACAGATACGCAGTATTTT. Translated: CASSYLAGGVTDTQYF. This chain links TRBV6-5 with TRBJ2-3; 11 bases map to TRBD2. The CDR3 sequence is 16 residues long. Per the germline V gene, CDR1 is MNHEY and CDR2 is SVGAGI. The V gene end was trimmed by 2 bases and the J gene end by 3 bases; junction bases not matched to a gene: 4.

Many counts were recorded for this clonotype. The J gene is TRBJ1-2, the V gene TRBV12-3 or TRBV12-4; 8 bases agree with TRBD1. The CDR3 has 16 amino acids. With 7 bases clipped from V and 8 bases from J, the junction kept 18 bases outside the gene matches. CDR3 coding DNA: TGTGCCAGCACTAAAGCAGGGGGCTCCCGCCTGGAGGGCTACACCTTC. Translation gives CASTKAGGSRLEGYTF.

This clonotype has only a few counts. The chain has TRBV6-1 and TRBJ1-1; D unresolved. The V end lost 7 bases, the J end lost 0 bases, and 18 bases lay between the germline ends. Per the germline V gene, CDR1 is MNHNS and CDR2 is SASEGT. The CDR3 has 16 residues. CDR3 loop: CASKGLSGKMNTEAFF. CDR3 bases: TGTGCCAGCAAAGGCCTGTCAGGAAAAATGAACACTGAAGCTTTCTTT.

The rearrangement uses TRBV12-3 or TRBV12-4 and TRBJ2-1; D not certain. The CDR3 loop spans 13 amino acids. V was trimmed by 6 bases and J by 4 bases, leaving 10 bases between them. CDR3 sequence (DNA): TGTGCCAGCAGCCGTCTAACGTACAATGAGCAGTTCTTC. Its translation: CASSRLTYNEQFF.

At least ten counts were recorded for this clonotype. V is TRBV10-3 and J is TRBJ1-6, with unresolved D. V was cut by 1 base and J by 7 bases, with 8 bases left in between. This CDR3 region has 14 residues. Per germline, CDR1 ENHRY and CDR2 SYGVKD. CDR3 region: CAISELSGNSPLHF. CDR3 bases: TGTGCCATCAGTGAGTTGTCGGGGAATTCACCCCTCCACTTT.

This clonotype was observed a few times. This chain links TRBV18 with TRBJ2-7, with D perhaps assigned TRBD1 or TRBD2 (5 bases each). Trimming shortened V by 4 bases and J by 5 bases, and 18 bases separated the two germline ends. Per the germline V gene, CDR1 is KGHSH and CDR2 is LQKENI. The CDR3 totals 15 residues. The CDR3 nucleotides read TGTGCCAGCTCACTACTTCTGGGGACGCCCAACGAGCAGTACTTC. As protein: CASSLLLGTPNEQYF.

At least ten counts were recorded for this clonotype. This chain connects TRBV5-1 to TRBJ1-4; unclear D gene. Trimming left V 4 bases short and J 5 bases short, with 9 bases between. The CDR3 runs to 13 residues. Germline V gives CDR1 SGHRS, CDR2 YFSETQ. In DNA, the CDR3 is TGCGCCAGCAGCGAGGGCCCAAATGAAAAACTGTTTTTT. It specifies CASSEGPNEKLFF.

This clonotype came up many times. In DNA form, the CDR3 reads TGCAGTGCTAGCCAGCGGGGTAGCTCCTACAATGAGCAGTTCTTC. Translated, it gives CSASQRGSSYNEQFF. V and J are TRBV20-1 and TRBJ2-1; 7 bases map to TRBD2. V dropped 3 bases and J dropped 0; count of bases not matched to a gene: 5. Germline V CDR1 and CDR2: DFQATT, SNEGSKA (reference sequence). The CDR3 consists of 15 residues.

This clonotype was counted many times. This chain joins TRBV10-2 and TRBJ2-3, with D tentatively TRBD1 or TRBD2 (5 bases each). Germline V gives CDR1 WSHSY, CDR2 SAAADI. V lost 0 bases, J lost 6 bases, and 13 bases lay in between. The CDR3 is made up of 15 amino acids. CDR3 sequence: CASSESADGADTQYF. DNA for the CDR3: TGCGCCAGCAGTGAGTCGGCGGACGGGGCGGATACGCAGTATTTT.

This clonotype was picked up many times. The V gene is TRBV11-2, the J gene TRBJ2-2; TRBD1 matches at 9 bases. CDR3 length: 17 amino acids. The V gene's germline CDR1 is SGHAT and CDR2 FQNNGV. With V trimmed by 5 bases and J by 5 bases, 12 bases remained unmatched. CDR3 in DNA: TGTGCCAGCAGCGTAGGACCGGGACAGGGTTTAACCGGGGAGCTGTTTTTT. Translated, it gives CASSVGPGQGLTGELFF. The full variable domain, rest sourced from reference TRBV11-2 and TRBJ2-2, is EAGVAQSPRYKIIEKRQSVAFWCNPISGHATLYWYQQILGQGPKLLIQFQNNGVVDDSQLPKDRFSAERLKGVDSTLKIQPAKLEDSAVYLCASSVGPGQGLTGELFFGEGSRLTVL.

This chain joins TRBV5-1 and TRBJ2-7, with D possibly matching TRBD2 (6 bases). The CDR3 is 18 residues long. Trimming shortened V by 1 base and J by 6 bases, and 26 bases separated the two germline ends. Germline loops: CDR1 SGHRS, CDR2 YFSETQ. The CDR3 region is CASSLFSPGSGRTGEQYF. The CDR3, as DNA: TGCGCCAGCAGCTTGTTTTCCCCGGGTTCCGGGAGAACTGGCGAGCAGTACTTC.